This T cell receptor beta chain was captured by sequencing in a study of beta chain features in type 1 diabetes. The J segment lost 8 bases and the V segment lost 4 bases, leaving 5 bases of the junction unmatched. Germline assignment: CDR1 SGHNT and CDR2 YYREEE (reference sequence). The CDR3 sequence is 13 residues long. All of the isolated RNA was reverse transcribed, so expressed TCRB transcripts were sequenced. This table comes from immunoSEQ multiplex PCR, and its TCRdb copy is limited to in-frame clones, with some not included. The repertoire holds around 330,000 clones, with about 10% as singletons.

The sample comprised naive CD4+ T cells from blood. The sequence was obtained from a woman younger than 45 in good health. The chain employs TRBV5-4 and TRBJ1-3; 8 positions match TRBD1. The CDR3 sequence: CASSRTGTHTIYF. CDR3 nucleotide sequence: TGTGCCAGCAGCCGGACAGGGACACACACCATATATTTT.